This entry concerns a single T cell receptor (beta chain). TCRdb itself ran the 5' RACE reads through MiXCR, one entry per CDR3 protein. The repertoire holds roughly 480,000 distinct CDR3 sequences, with more than 20% as singletons. This record belongs to a study of T-cell memory formation after mild COVID-19. This CDR3 has 17 residues. Germline CDR1 and CDR2: SGHVS and FNYEAQ. The V end lost 5 bases, the J end lost 0 bases, and 20 bases lay between the germline ends. The sample was PBMCs or a T cell subset sorted from them (not recorded which). The receptor's source is an adult woman who had mild COVID-19 (a few samples of this study predate the infection). Cell type and time point are not known. J is TRBJ2-7 and V is TRBV7-6; D assignment may be TRBD1 or TRBD2 (6 bases each). The CDR3 reads CASSPEEAGQSSYEQYF. CDR3 bases: TGTGCCAGCAGCCCCGAGGAGGCGGGACAAAGCTCCTACGAGCAGTACTTC.